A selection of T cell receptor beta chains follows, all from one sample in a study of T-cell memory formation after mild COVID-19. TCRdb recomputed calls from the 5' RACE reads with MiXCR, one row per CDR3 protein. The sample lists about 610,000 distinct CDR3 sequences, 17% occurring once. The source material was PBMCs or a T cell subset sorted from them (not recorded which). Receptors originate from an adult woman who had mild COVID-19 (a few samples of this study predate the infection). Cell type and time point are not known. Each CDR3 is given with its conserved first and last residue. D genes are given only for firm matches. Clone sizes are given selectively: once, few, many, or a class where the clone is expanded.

CDR3: CATSDGTAAYNEQFF; DNA: TGTGCCACCAGTGACGGGACAGCAGCCTACAATGAGCAGTTCTTC; size: -; V: TRBV24-1; D: TRBD1; J: TRBJ2-1
CDR3: CASSYSSGTYKGEQFF; DNA: TGTGCCAGCAGTTACTCGTCGGGGACTTATAAGGGTGAGCAGTTCTTC; size: -; V: TRBV6-5; D: -; J: TRBJ2-1
CDR3: CASSLKSYEQYF; DNA: TGTGCCAGCAGCTTAAAGTCCTACGAGCAGTACTTC; size: -; V: TRBV11-1; D: -; J: TRBJ2-7
CDR3: CSVAGTGLYEQYF; DNA: TGCAGCGTCGCCGGGACAGGACTCTACGAGCAGTACTTC; size: -; V: TRBV29-1; D: TRBD1; J: TRBJ2-7
CDR3: CASSKTDTPDTQYF; DNA: TGTGCCAGCAGCAAGACAGATACCCCAGATACGCAGTATTTT; size: -; V: TRBV7-9; D: -; J: TRBJ2-3
CDR3: CASSGTTYNEQFF; DNA: TGTGCCAGCTCCGGGACTACCTACAATGAGCAGTTCTTC; size: -; V: TRBV2; D: TRBD2; J: TRBJ2-1
CDR3: CAVGGNYEQYF; DNA: TGTGCAGTCGGCGGAAACTACGAGCAGTACTTC; size: many; V: TRBV2; D: -; J: TRBJ2-7
CDR3: CASSPTRVGDTQYF; DNA: TGTGCCAGCAGCCCGACGAGGGTCGGGGATACGCAGTATTTT; size: -; V: TRBV13; D: -; J: TRBJ2-3
CDR3: CASSLASGGVFRNTEAFF; DNA: TGCGCCAGCAGCTTGGCCTCAGGGGGCGTTTTTAGGAACACTGAAGCTTTCTTT; size: few; V: TRBV5-1; D: TRBD1; J: TRBJ1-1
CDR3: CASSKGLADSYEQYF; DNA: TGTGCCAGCAGTAAGGGACTAGCGGACTCCTACGAGCAGTACTTC; size: few; V: TRBV2; D: TRBD2; J: TRBJ2-7
CDR3: CASSRDSSTDTQYF; DNA: TGTGCCAGCAGCCGGGACTCCAGCACAGATACGCAGTATTTT; size: -; V: TRBV7-9; D: -; J: TRBJ2-3
CDR3: CASSVGTAKAFF; DNA: TGTGCCAGCAGCGTCGGGACGGCTAAAGCTTTCTTT; size: -; V: TRBV9; D: -; J: TRBJ1-1
CDR3: CASSQSGGGFYEQYF; DNA: TGTGCCAGCAGCCAATCCGGCGGGGGCTTTTACGAGCAGTACTTC; size: few; V: TRBV6-5; D: -; J: TRBJ2-7
CDR3: CAWRSLLTAYNSPLHF; DNA: TGTGCCTGGAGATCCTTATTAACAGCTTATAATTCACCCCTCCACTTT; size: -; V: TRBV30; D: -; J: TRBJ1-6
CDR3: CASSYVGEGSEQYF; DNA: TGCGCCAGCAGCTACGTGGGGGAAGGGAGCGAGCAGTACTTC; size: many; V: TRBV5-1; D: -; J: TRBJ2-7
CDR3: CASSLAGQGAYNEQFF; DNA: TGTGCCAGCAGCTTAGCCGGACAGGGTGCCTACAATGAGCAGTTCTTC; size: few; V: TRBV7-9; D: TRBD1; J: TRBJ2-1
CDR3: CASSLRGGDDSPLHF; DNA: TGTGCCAGCAGCCTCCGGGGCGGGGATGATTCACCCCTCCACTTT; size: -; V: TRBV7-9; D: -; J: TRBJ1-6
CDR3: CAWTLGRTSGTDTQYF; DNA: TGTGCCTGGACTCTCGGGAGGACTAGCGGCACAGATACGCAGTATTTT; size: few; V: TRBV30; D: TRBD2; J: TRBJ2-3
CDR3: CASSSRTGFYNEQFF; DNA: TGTGCCAGTAGTTCTAGGACAGGGTTCTACAATGAGCAGTTCTTC; size: few; V: TRBV19; D: TRBD1; J: TRBJ2-1
CDR3: CASSQVGGEAFF; DNA: TGCGCCAGCAGCCAAGTAGGAGGTGAAGCTTTCTTT; size: few; V: TRBV4-1; D: -; J: TRBJ1-1
CDR3: CASSPQLDNEQFF; DNA: TGCGCCAGCAGCCCCCAACTCGACAATGAGCAGTTCTTC; size: few; V: TRBV4-3; D: -; J: TRBJ2-1